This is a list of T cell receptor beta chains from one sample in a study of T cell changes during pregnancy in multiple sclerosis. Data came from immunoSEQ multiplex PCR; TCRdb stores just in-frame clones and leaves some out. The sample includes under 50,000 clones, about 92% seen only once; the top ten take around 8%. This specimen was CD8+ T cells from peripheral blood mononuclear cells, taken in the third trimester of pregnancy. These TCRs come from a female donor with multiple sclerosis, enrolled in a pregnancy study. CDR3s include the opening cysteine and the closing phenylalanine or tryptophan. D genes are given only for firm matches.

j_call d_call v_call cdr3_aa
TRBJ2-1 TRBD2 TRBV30 CARSGRGNEQFF
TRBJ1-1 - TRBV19 CASSIDGGFTEAFF
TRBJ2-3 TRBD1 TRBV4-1 CASSDILRQGETDTQYF
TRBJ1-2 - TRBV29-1 CSVDYQVENYGYTF
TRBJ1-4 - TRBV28 CASSHNEKLFF
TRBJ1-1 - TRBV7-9 CASSFQQHTEAFF
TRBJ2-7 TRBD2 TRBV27 CASSSLTRGGTYEQYF
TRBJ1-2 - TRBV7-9 CASSLTGGDGYTF
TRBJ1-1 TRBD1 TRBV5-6 CASSFGRGRTEAFF
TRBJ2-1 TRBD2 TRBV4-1 CASSLYNSGNNEQFF
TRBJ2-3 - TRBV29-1 CSVDPPNTDTQYF
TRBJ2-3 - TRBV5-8 CASSLGSMTTDTQYF
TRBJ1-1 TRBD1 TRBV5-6 CASSLGAGGRPNTEAFF
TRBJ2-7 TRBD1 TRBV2 CASLDWDREDEQYF